These 25 T cell receptor beta chains were all obtained from the same sample, sequenced in a study of CD8+CD57+ T cells in acquired aplastic anemia. Genomic DNA, serving as template, underwent TCR beta VDJ and CDR3 profiling. TCRdb independently ran MiXCR on the reads; one entry per CDR3 protein. This sample yields about 40,000 distinct CDR3 sequences, of which about two thirds are seen a single time; about a quarter belongs to the top ten. The specimen sequenced was sorted CD4+, CD8+, or CD8+CD57+ T cells (not recorded which) from PBMCs. The receptors come from a human donor in good health, serving as a control.

The gene calls are TRBV19 and TRBJ1-2, with TRBD1 as a possible D gene (5 bases). V shed 3 bases and J shed 4 bases, with 6 bases lying between them. The CDR3 consists of 12 residues. The V gene's germline CDR1 is LNHDA and CDR2 SQIVND (reference sequence). The CDR3, as DNA: TGTGCCAGTAGTATGGGACGCTATGGCTACACCTTC. Encoded protein: CASSMGRYGYTF.

This clonotype is judged medium-sized. The V and J genes are TRBV7-6 and TRBJ1-3, with a weak D call TRBD1 (5 bases). Germline values: CDR1 SGHVS, CDR2 FNYEAQ. Trimming shortened V by 5 bases and J by 2 bases, and 19 bases separated the two germline ends. The CDR3 is 17 residues long. This CDR3 reads CASSLTQGALPGNTIYF. CDR3 in DNA: TGTGCCAGCAGCCTAACCCAGGGAGCTCTCCCTGGAAACACCATATATTTT.

This chain uses TRBV14 with TRBJ2-1; TRBD1 might be the D (6 bases). The ends were cut back, 4 bases at V and 8 bases at J, with 18 bases in the middle. Per germline, CDR1 SGHDN and CDR2 FVKESK. The length of the CDR3 is 15 residues. CDR3 amino acids: CASSPTGWRADEQFF. Here the CDR3 DNA reads TGTGCCAGCAGCCCGACAGGCTGGCGAGCGGATGAGCAGTTCTTC. The whole variable domain, filled in from reference TRBV14 and TRBJ2-1, reads EAGVTQFPSHSVIEKGQTVTLRCDPISGHDNLYWYRRVMGKEIKFLLHFVKESKQDESGMPNNRFLAERTGGTYSTLKVQPAELEDSGVYFCASSPTGWRADEQFFGPGTRLTVL.

This sequence joins TRBV7-2 and TRBJ1-2; 9 bases map to TRBD1. Germline values: CDR1 SGHTA, CDR2 FQGNSA. This CDR3 is built from 15 residues. Trimming cost V 4 bases and J 2 bases; bases outside gene matches: 5. CDR3 nucleotide sequence: TGTGCCAGCAGCTGGGGACAGGGCTCAAACTATGGCTACACCTTC. This sequence encodes CASSWGQGSNYGYTF.

Details on this clonotype: A read error may be the cause here, since a much bigger clone is one base away. This chain uses TRBV28 with TRBJ2-3; D gene uncertain. CDR1 is MDHEN, CDR2 SYDVKM, per germline. The CDR3 totals 17 residues. The germline V and J ends were trimmed by 3 bases and 0 bases, with 16 bases remaining between them. CDR3 coding DNA: TGTGCCAGCAGTTTCCCCCCAGTGGGGTCCAGCACAGATACGCAGTATTTT. Its protein product is CASSFPPVGSSTDTQYF.

In this sample, this clonotype is medium-sized. The chain carries TRBV7-9 and TRBJ1-6; the match to TRBD1 covers 12 bases. The germline V gene encodes CDR1 SEHNR and CDR2 FQNEAQ (reference sequence). After removal of 5 bases from V and 9 bases from J, the junction contained 5 bases not matched to a gene. The length of the CDR3 is 15 residues. Here the CDR3 DNA reads TGTGCCAGCAGCCCCGGGACAGGGGGCTTTTCACCCCTCCACTTT. Its translation: CASSPGTGGFSPLHF.

The CDR3 is CAWGRTGWEQYF. CDR3 bases: TGTGCCTGGGGGAGAACAGGGTGGGAGCAGTACTTC. The gene calls are TRBV7-2 and TRBJ2-7; D is perhaps TRBD1 (6 bases). The CDR3 loop spans 12 amino acids. From germline, CDR1 is SGHTA and CDR2 FQGNSA. Trimming left V 11 bases short and J 7 bases short, with 18 bases between.

This clonotype was found many times. The V call is TRBV5-1, the J call TRBJ2-3, with D perhaps being TRBD1 or TRBD2 (6 bases each). Trimming took 4 bases from V and 5 from J, leaving 26 bases between them. This CDR3 contains 18 residues. The germline CDR1 and CDR2 sequences are SGHRS and YFSETQ. The CDR3 coding sequence is TGCGCCAGCAGCCCTCTGGAGCAGGGACGGGGGCTTTTAGATACGCAGTATTTT. The encoded protein is CASSPLEQGRGLLDTQYF.

This sequence joins TRBV10-3 and TRBJ1-3, with 9 bases that match TRBD1. Looked up from germline, CDR1 is ENHRY and CDR2 is SYGVKD. The V and J ends lost 4 bases and 4 bases, in that order; junction bases with no gene match: 5. CDR3 length equals 15 residues. CDR3 sequence reads: CAISAQGASGNTIYF. The CDR3 DNA follows: TGTGCCATCAGTGCACAGGGGGCGTCAGGAAACACCATATATTTT.

This clonotype was observed at least ten times. The chain has TRBV29-1 and TRBJ1-2; D unresolved. The germline V gene has CDR1 SQVTM and CDR2 ANQGSEA. Trimming shortened V by 3 bases and J by 8 bases, and 13 bases separated the two germline ends. CDR3 length: 12 residues. The CDR3 DNA follows: TGCAGCGTTGATCGGGGTCTTCACGGCTACACCTTC. Its translation is CSVDRGLHGYTF.

This clonotype has at least ten counts. The J gene is TRBJ2-3, the V gene TRBV11-2, with D unclear. The V gene's germline CDR1 is SGHAT and CDR2 FQNNGV. This CDR3 is built from 14 residues. V was trimmed by 5 bases and J by 3 bases, leaving 12 bases between them. CDR3 sequence (DNA): TGTGCCAGCAGCCCCAGTTGGGGAACAGATACGCAGTATTTT. This codes for CASSPSWGTDTQYF.

The V and J genes are TRBV9 and TRBJ2-1; a weak D match, TRBD1 (8 bases). There are 14 residues in the CDR3. Germline V gives CDR1 SGDLS, CDR2 YYNGEE. V was clipped by 6 bases and J by 6 bases, with 16 bases between them. The CDR3 DNA reads TGTGCCAGCAAGCGGGACAGGTCCGCCAATGAGCAGTTCTTC. It specifies CASKRDRSANEQFF.

The genes are TRBV7-8 and TRBJ1-6; D gene unclear. The CDR3 loop spans 13 amino acids. The germline V gene has CDR1 SGHVS and CDR2 FQNEAQ. V gave up 5 bases and J gave up 6 bases, with 8 bases separating them. Written as DNA, the CDR3 is TGTGCCAGCAGCCCCGGGAGTAATTCACCCCTCCACTTT. This translates into CASSPGSNSPLHF.

The chain joins TRBV20-1 to TRBJ2-5; D not certain. Germline assignment: CDR1 DFQATT and CDR2 SNEGSKA (reference sequence). The CDR3 has 11 amino acids. V was cut by 1 base and J by 6 bases, with 6 bases left in between. The CDR3, as DNA: TGCAGTGCTAGAGTACTTCAGACCCAGTACTTC. It specifies CSARVLQTQYF.

This clonotype was found once. The chain recombines TRBV29-1 with TRBJ1-2; TRBD1 agrees at 10 bases. The CDR3 sequence is 12 residues long. CDR1 is SQVTM, CDR2 ANQGSEA, per germline. J gave up 3 bases and V 6 bases, and 1 base lay outside the gene matches. The CDR3 coding sequence is TGCAGCGTAGGGACAGGGGACTATGGCTACACCTTC. This translates into CSVGTGDYGYTF.

In this sample, this clonotype turned up a few times. The V gene is TRBV9, the J gene TRBJ2-3, with 12 bases identical to TRBD2. CDR3 length equals 19 residues. With V trimmed by 0 bases and J by 2 bases, 10 bases remained unmatched. Germline V gene data show CDR1 as SGDLS and CDR2 as YYNGEE. CDR3 in amino acids: CASSVDVKLAGGPTDTQYF. The CDR3 coding sequence is TGTGCCAGCAGCGTAGACGTCAAACTAGCGGGGGGCCCCACAGATACGCAGTATTTT.

The CDR3 DNA sequence: TGTGCCAGCAGATCAGGTAGTTCCTACAATGAGCAGTTCTTC. It is translated as CASRSGSSYNEQFF. The chain carries TRBV27 and TRBJ2-1, with D unclear. CDR1 is MNHEY, CDR2 SMNVEV, per germline (reference sequence). V was trimmed by 6 bases and J by 1 base, leaving 10 bases between them. CDR3 length: 14 residues.

V usage is TRBV20-1 and J usage is TRBJ1-2, with D possibly being TRBD1 (5 bases). Germline V gives CDR1 DFQATT, CDR2 SNEGSKA (reference sequence). CDR3 size: 13 residues. V gave up 3 bases and J gave up 2 bases, with 10 bases separating them. The CDR3 bases are TGCAGTGCTAGGTCCGGGACCAACTATGGCTACACCTTC. Translating gives CSARSGTNYGYTF.

The chain joins TRBV11-3 to TRBJ1-2; 7 bases match TRBD1. V was pared by 5 bases and J by 1 base, with 7 bases of the junction left unmatched. The CDR3 is made up of 15 amino acids. Germline V CDR1 and CDR2: SGHNT, YENEEA. The CDR3 sequence: CASSPQGSRNYGYTF. In nucleotides, the CDR3 is TGTGCCAGCAGCCCACAGGGGAGTCGTAACTATGGCTACACCTTC.

This chain links TRBV11-2 with TRBJ1-5; the match to TRBD1 covers 7 bases. The length of the CDR3 is 15 residues. Germline lookup yields CDR1 SGHAT and CDR2 FQNNGV. With V trimmed by 5 bases and J by 2 bases, 6 bases remained unmatched. The CDR3 protein is CASSAQGGGNQPQHF. As DNA, the CDR3 is TGTGCCAGCAGCGCCCAGGGGGGCGGCAATCAGCCCCAGCATTTT.

The chain carries TRBV2 and TRBJ1-2, with D perhaps TRBD1 (6 bases). Trimming removed 8 bases at V and 6 bases at J, with 19 bases between. The CDR3 has 14 residues. CDR1 is SNHLY, CDR2 FYNNEI, per germline. CDR3 nucleotides: TGTGCCAGCTCACGCGGGGGGGGCGACGATGGCTACACCTTC. As protein: CASSRGGGDDGYTF.

This clonotype appeared once. This sequence joins TRBV12-3 or TRBV12-4 and TRBJ1-1, with D possibly TRBD1 on 5 matching bases. This CDR3 has 12 amino acids. V was shortened by 5 bases and J by 11 bases, with 15 bases between the two germline ends. The CDR3 bases are TGTGCCAGCAGTCACTCGGGGGTTCTCGCTTTCTTT. Residues: CASSHSGVLAFF.

This clonotype was seen only a few times. The chain combines TRBV2 with TRBJ1-6; no definite D call. The CDR3 extends over 12 amino acids. Germline CDR1 is SNHLY and CDR2 is FYNNEI. Between the trimmed V and J ends, which lost 1 base and 13 bases, there was a span of 8 bases. The CDR3 sequence is CASSEGRYPLHF. For the CDR3, the DNA is TGTGCCAGCAGTGAAGGGCGTTATCCCCTCCACTTT. The entire variable domain, with the rest obtained from reference TRBV2 and TRBJ1-6, is as follows: EPEVTQTPSHQVTQMGQEVILRCVPISNHLYFYWYRQILGQKVEFLVSFYNNEISEKSEIFDDQFSVERPDGSNFTLKIRSTKLEDSAMYFCASSEGRYPLHFGNGTRLTVT.

The genes are TRBV19 and TRBJ1-2; no firm D call. The germline V gene has CDR1 LNHDA and CDR2 SQIVND (reference sequence). The CDR3 loop spans 10 amino acids. V was trimmed by 11 bases and J by 4 bases, leaving 8 bases between them. This chain's CDR3 is CALESYGYTF. The CDR3 DNA is TGTGCCTTGGAGAGCTATGGCTACACCTTC.

This chain connects TRBV20-1 to TRBJ2-7, with 12 bases identical to TRBD2. CDR1 and CDR2 (germline): DFQATT, SNEGSKA (reference sequence). V gave up 4 bases and J gave up 1 base; unmatched junction bases: 2. The CDR3 spans 14 residues. CDR3 region: CSATLAGGSYEQYF. The CDR3 nucleotides read TGCAGTGCTACCCTAGCGGGGGGGTCCTACGAGCAGTACTTC.